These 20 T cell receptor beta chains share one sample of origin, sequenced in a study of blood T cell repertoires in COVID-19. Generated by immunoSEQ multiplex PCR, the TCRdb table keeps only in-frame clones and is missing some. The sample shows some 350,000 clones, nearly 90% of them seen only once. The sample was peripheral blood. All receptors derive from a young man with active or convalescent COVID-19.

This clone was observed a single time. CDR3 DNA sequence: TGTGCCAGCGGATGGGCGGGGGCCAACAATCAGCCCCAGCATTTT. Translating gives CASGWAGANNQPQHF. The genes are TRBV28 and TRBJ1-5; D perhaps matches TRBD1 (6 bases). Germline V gene data show CDR1 as MDHEN and CDR2 as SYDVKM. Trimming took 8 bases from V and 3 from J, leaving 17 bases between them. CDR3 length: 15 residues.

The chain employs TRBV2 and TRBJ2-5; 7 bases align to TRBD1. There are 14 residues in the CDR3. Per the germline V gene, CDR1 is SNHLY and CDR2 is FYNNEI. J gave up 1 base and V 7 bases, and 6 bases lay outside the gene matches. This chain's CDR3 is CASTNRDSQETQYF. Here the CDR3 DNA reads TGTGCCAGCACCAACCGGGACAGCCAAGAGACCCAGTACTTC.

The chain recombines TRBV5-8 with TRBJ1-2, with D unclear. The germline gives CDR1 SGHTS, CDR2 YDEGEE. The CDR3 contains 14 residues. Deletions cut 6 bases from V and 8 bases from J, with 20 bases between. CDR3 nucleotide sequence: TGTGCCAGCACTCGGGAGCGGAAGACGGGGGGCTACACCTTC. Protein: CASTRERKTGGYTF.

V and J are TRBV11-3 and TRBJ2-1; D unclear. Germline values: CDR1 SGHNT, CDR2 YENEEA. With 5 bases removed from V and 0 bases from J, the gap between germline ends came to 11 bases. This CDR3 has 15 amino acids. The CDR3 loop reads CASSPNPVSYNEQFF. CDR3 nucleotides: TGTGCCAGCAGCCCAAATCCAGTCTCCTACAATGAGCAGTTCTTC.

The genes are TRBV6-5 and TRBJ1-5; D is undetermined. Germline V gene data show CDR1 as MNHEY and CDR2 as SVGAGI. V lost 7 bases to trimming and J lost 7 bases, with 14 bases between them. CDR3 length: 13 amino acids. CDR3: CASMERVGQPQHF. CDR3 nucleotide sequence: TGTGCCAGCATGGAGAGGGTTGGGCAGCCCCAGCATTTT.

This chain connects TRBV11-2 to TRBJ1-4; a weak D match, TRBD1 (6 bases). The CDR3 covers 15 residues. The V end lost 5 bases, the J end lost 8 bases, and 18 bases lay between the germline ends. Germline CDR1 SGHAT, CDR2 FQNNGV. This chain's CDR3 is CASSRTGGQEEKLFF. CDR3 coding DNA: TGTGCCAGCAGCCGAACCGGGGGGCAGGAGGAAAAACTGTTTTTT.

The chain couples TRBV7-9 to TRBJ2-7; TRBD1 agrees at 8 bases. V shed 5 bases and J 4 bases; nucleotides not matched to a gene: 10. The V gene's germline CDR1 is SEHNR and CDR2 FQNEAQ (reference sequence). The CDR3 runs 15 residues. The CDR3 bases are TGTGCCAGCAGCCCACGACAGGGGCGGATATACGAGCAGTACTTC. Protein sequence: CASSPRQGRIYEQYF.

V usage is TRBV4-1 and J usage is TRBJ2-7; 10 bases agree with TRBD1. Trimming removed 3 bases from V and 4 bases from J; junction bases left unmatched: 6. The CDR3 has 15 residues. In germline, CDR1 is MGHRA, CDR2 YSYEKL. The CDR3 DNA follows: TGCGCCAGCAGCCAGACGACAGGGGGCATTTACGAGCAGTACTTC. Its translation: CASSQTTGGIYEQYF.

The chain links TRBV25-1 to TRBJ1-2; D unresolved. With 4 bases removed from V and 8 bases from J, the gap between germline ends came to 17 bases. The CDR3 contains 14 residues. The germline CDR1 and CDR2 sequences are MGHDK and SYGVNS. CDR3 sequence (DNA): TGTGCCAGCAGTGTCAGCGGGAGTGGAAAAGGCTACACCTTC. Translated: CASSVSGSGKGYTF.

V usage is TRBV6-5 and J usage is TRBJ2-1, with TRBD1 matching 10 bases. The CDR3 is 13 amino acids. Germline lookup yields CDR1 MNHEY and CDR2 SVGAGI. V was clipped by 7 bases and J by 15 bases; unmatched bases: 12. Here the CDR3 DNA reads TGTGCCAGCAACCGGGACAGGGGTACGATCAGGTTCTTC. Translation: CASNRDRGTIRFF.

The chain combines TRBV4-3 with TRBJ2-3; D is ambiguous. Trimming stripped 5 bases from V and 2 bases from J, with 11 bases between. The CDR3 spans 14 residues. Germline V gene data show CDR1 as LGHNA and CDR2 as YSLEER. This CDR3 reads CASSGDSYTDTQYF. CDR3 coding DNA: TGCGCCAGCAGCGGTGACTCTTACACAGATACGCAGTATTTT.

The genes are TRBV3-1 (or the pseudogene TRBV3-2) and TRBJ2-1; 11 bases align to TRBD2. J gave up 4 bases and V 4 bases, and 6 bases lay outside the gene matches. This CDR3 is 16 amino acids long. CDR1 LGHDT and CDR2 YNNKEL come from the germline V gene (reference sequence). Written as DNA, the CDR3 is TGTGCCAGCAGCCTTACCGGGACTAGCGGATACAATGAGCAGTTCTTC. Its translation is CASSLTGTSGYNEQFF.

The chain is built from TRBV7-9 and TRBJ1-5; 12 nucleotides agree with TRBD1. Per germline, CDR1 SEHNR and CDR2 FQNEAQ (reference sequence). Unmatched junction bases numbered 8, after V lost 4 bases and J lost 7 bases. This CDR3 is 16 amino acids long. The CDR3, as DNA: TGTGCCAGCAGCTCGGGCGGGACAGGGGGCAGGCAGCCCCAGCATTTT. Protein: CASSSGGTGGRQPQHF.

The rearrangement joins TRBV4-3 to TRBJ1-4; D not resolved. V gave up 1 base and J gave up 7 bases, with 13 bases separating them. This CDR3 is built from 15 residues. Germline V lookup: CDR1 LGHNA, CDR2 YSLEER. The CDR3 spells CASSQVMVTGEKLFF. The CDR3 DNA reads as TGCGCCAGCAGCCAAGTTATGGTAACGGGTGAAAAACTGTTTTTT.

The chain's CDR3 is CASSPRDRDLQETQYF. DNA for the CDR3: TGTGCCAGCAGTCCCCGGGACAGGGACCTACAAGAGACCCAGTACTTC. This rearrangement joins TRBV28 to TRBJ2-5, with TRBD1 identical over 9 bases. The germline CDR1 and CDR2 sequences are MDHEN and SYDVKM. The CDR3 totals 16 residues. The junction had 9 bases not matched to a gene; V was cut back by 5 bases and J by 2 bases.

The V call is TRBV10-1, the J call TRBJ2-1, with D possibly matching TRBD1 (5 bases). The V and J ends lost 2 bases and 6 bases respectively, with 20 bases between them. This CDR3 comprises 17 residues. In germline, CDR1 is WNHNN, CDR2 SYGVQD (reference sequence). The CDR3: CASSEMVGAAPPNEQFF. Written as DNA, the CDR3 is TGCGCCAGCAGTGAGATGGTAGGGGCCGCACCTCCCAATGAGCAGTTCTTC.

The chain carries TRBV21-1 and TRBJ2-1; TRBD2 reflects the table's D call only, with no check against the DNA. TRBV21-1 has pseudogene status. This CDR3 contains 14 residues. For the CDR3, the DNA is TGTGCCAGCAGCAAGGGGATGGAGGGACCTGAGCAGTTCTTC. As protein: CASSKGMEGPEQFF.

CDR3 amino acids: CSVGDRGRGYTF. The CDR3 coding sequence is TGCAGCGTGGGAGACAGGGGGCGCGGCTACACCTTC. The chain couples TRBV29-1 to TRBJ1-2; 10 bases are shared with TRBD1. Per the germline V gene, CDR1 is SQVTM and CDR2 is ANQGSEA. With 6 bases clipped from V and 8 bases from J, the junction kept 6 bases outside the gene matches. The CDR3 consists of 12 residues.

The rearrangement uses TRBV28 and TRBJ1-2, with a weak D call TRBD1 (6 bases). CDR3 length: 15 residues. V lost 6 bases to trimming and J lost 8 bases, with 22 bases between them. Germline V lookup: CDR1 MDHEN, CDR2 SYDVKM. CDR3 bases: TGTGCCAGCAGGCCCGGAAAACAGGGAGGGGCCGGCTACACCTTC. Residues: CASRPGKQGGAGYTF.

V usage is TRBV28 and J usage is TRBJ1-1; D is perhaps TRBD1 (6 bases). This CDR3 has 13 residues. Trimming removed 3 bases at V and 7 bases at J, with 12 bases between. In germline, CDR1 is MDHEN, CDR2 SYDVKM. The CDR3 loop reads CASSFGQIVEAFF. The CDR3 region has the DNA TGTGCCAGCAGTTTTGGACAGATAGTTGAAGCTTTCTTT.